These 15 T cell receptor beta chains came from one sample sequenced in a study of blood T cell repertoires in COVID-19. Measured with immunoSEQ multiplex PCR; TCRdb has only the in-frame clones, and not every one. This sample yields under 350,000 clones, of which roughly 85% are seen a single time; 4% to 5.5% belongs to the top ten. The sample consisted of PBMCs or T cells enriched from blood (not recorded which). These receptor sequences come from a woman aged 40-49 years with acute COVID-19.

The sample holds many counts of this clone. The chain employs TRBV9 and TRBJ1-1; D not resolved. Germline CDR1 is SGDLS and CDR2 is YYNGEE. V lost 0 bases to trimming and J lost 2 bases, with 8 bases between them. The CDR3 loop spans 14 amino acids. This chain's CDR3 is CASSVAWSNTEAFF. Written as DNA, the CDR3 is TGTGCCAGCAGCGTAGCTTGGAGCAACACTGAAGCTTTCTTT.

This chain joins TRBV9 and TRBJ2-3, with TRBD2 matching 9 bases. The ends lost 7 bases at V and 5 bases at J; junction bases unmatched: 11. This CDR3 has 15 amino acids. Germline V gives CDR1 SGDLS, CDR2 YYNGEE. CDR3: CASSLASGAVDTQYF. The CDR3 DNA reads TGTGCCAGCTCTCTCGCTAGCGGGGCAGTAGATACGCAGTATTTT.

This CDR3 reads CASYYTGTYGYTF. The CDR3 coding sequence is TGTGCCAGTTACTACACAGGGACCTATGGCTACACCTTC. This chain joins TRBV19 and TRBJ1-2; possible D gene TRBD1, 6 bases. CDR1 is LNHDA and CDR2 is SQIVND in the germline V gene (reference sequence). The CDR3 contains 13 residues. Trimming removed 8 bases at V and 4 bases at J, with 14 bases between.

The chain carries TRBV12-5 and TRBJ2-3; 9 bases match TRBD1. With V trimmed by 5 bases and J by 5 bases, 11 bases remained unmatched. Germline V CDR1 and CDR2: LGHNT, FRNRAP. CDR3 size: 16 residues. CDR3 sequence: CASGLGTGGEGDTQYF. CDR3 nucleotides: TGTGCTAGTGGTCTAGGTACAGGGGGCGAAGGAGATACGCAGTATTTT.

The rearrangement uses TRBV18 and TRBJ2-7; TRBD1 agrees at 8 bases. The ends lost 3 bases at V and 6 bases at J; junction bases unmatched: 10. Germline values: CDR1 KGHSH, CDR2 LQKENI. CDR3 length: 15 residues. The CDR3 region is CASSPQRQGKVEQYF. CDR3 bases: TGTGCCAGCTCACCCCAGAGACAGGGGAAGGTCGAGCAGTACTTC. Using reference TRBV18 and TRBJ2-7 for the parts outside the CDR3, the full variable domain is NAGVMQNPRHLVRRRGQEARLRCSPMKGHSHVYWYRQLPEEGLKFMVYLQKENIIDESGMPKERFSAEFPKEGPSILRIQQVVRGDSAAYFCASSPQRQGKVEQYFGPGTRLTVT.

The V and J genes are TRBV18 and TRBJ1-5; 11 nucleotides match TRBD1. This CDR3 region has 16 residues. J gave up 6 bases and V 0 bases, and 4 bases lay outside the gene matches. Germline V gene data show CDR1 as KGHSH and CDR2 as LQKENI. In nucleotides, the CDR3 is TGTGCCAGCTCACCACCGGGACAGGGGGTAGGTCAGCCCCAGCATTTT. Translating it yields CASSPPGQGVGQPQHF.

This clone was seen once. V gene TRBV28 combines with J gene TRBJ2-3; weak D call: TRBD2 (7 bases). CDR1 is MDHEN, CDR2 SYDVKM, per germline. The germline V and J ends were trimmed by 5 bases and 4 bases, with 19 bases remaining between them. This CDR3 comprises 16 residues. The CDR3 here is CASSTPGGARADTQYF. CDR3 nucleotide sequence: TGTGCCAGCAGTACCCCTGGGGGGGCTAGGGCAGATACGCAGTATTTT.

This clone was recorded only once. V usage is TRBV28 and J usage is TRBJ2-1; 11 bases are shared with TRBD1. CDR1 is MDHEN, CDR2 SYDVKM, per germline. V shed 6 bases and J 8 bases; nucleotides not matched to a gene: 12. The CDR3 extends over 16 amino acids. The CDR3 spells CASRTAGTGGWDEQFF. The CDR3 DNA reads TGTGCCAGCAGGACCGCCGGGACAGGGGGATGGGATGAGCAGTTCTTC.

The chain links TRBV11-3 to TRBJ2-5, with 8 bases fitting TRBD2. Germline trimming cut 1 base from V and 5 bases from J; bases unmatched to any gene: 6. This CDR3 spans 15 amino acids. Per the germline V gene, CDR1 is SGHNT and CDR2 is YENEEA. The CDR3: CASSLAGGAAETQYF. CDR3 in DNA: TGTGCCAGCAGCTTAGCGGGGGGGGCCGCTGAGACCCAGTACTTC.

V is TRBV6-2 or TRBV6-3 and J is TRBJ2-3; a possible D gene is TRBD2 (6 bases). The CDR3 consists of 18 residues. CDR1 and CDR2 (germline): MNHEY, SVGEGT. V gave up 7 bases and J gave up 6 bases, with 29 bases separating them. DNA for the CDR3: TGTGCCAGCACCCCAGGAGGGACCGAGGGTTGGAGTTCGGATACGCAGTATTTT. Translated: CASTPGGTEGWSSDTQYF.

The J gene is TRBJ2-5, the V gene TRBV29-1; 13 nucleotides agree with TRBD2. Germline V gene sequence: CDR1 SQVTM, CDR2 ANQGSEA. Trimming took 7 bases from V and 1 from J; bases not matched to a gene: 6. The CDR3 sequence is 15 residues long. The CDR3 sequence: CSADGLAGVQETQYF. CDR3 sequence (DNA): TGCAGCGCCGACGGACTAGCGGGAGTCCAAGAGACCCAGTACTTC. The whole variable domain, filled in from reference TRBV29-1 and TRBJ2-5, reads SAVISQKPSRDICQRGTSLTIQCQVDSQVTMMFWYRQQPGQSLTLIATANQGSEATYESGFVIDKFPISRPNLTFSTLTVSNMSPEDSSIYLCSADGLAGVQETQYFGPGTRLLVL.

This chain uses TRBV13 with TRBJ2-3; a possible D gene is TRBD2 (5 bases). This CDR3 is 15 amino acids long. V lost 0 bases to trimming and J lost 0 bases, with 7 bases between them. Per the germline V gene, CDR1 is PRHDT and CDR2 is FYEKMQ (reference sequence). CDR3 protein: CASSLGAGSTDTQYF. As DNA, the CDR3 is TGTGCCAGCAGCTTAGGCGCGGGTAGCACAGATACGCAGTATTTT.

V is TRBV11-3 and J is TRBJ2-1, with D perhaps matching TRBD2 (6 bases). The CDR3 length is 16 residues. With 1 base removed from V and 6 bases from J, the gap between germline ends came to 16 bases. Looked up from germline, CDR1 is SGHNT and CDR2 is YENEEA. The CDR3, as DNA: TGTGCCAGCAGCTTAGGAATGGGGGGTCCCCTCAATGAGCAGTTCTTC. Translation: CASSLGMGGPLNEQFF.

This chain connects TRBV4-1 to TRBJ1-2; possibly TRBD1 for D (6 bases). CDR1 and CDR2 (germline): MGHRA, YSYEKL. The CDR3 consists of 16 residues. Trimming pared 2 bases from V and 6 bases from J, leaving 19 bases between. CDR3 region: CASSQLDSLSSDGYTF. CDR3 DNA: TGCGCCAGCAGCCAACTGGACAGCCTTTCGTCCGATGGCTACACCTTC.

V gene TRBV6-5 combines with J gene TRBJ2-7; TRBD2 aligns across 7 bases. The V gene end was trimmed by 4 bases and the J gene end by 2 bases; junction bases not matched to a gene: 8. The CDR3 covers 15 residues. Looked up from germline, CDR1 is MNHEY and CDR2 is SVGAGI. DNA of the CDR3: TGTGCCAGCAGTTTACTAAGGGAGGGGCCCTACGAGCAGTACTTC. This codes for CASSLLREGPYEQYF.